The 9 T cell receptor beta chains below all came from one sample that was sequenced in a study of shared clonotypes between healthy human individuals. The table came from immunoSEQ multiplex PCR; TCRdb's copy has only in-frame clones and leaves some out. The sample has approximately 88,000 clones, almost 70% seen once; the top ten hold about 50%. The sequencing input was memory CD8+ T cells sorted from blood. Subset noted: CD45RO+ cells pooled with CCR7-negative TemRA cells. The receptors originated from a man aged 25-40 years in good health.

The CDR3 nucleotides are TGTGCCAGCAGTTCGCAGGGAATCTACAATGAGCAGTTCTTC. Protein sequence: CASSSQGIYNEQFF. The rearrangement links TRBV6-6 to TRBJ2-1, with a tentative D call TRBD1 (5 bases). The germline V and J ends were trimmed by 4 bases and 3 bases, with 10 bases remaining between them. Germline values: CDR1 MNHNY, CDR2 SVGAGI (reference sequence). The CDR3 sequence is 14 residues long.

This clone has more than one count but fewer than ten. The rearrangement joins TRBV7-9 to TRBJ2-3; no firm D call. This CDR3 spans 12 amino acids. Germline values: CDR1 SEHNR, CDR2 FQNEAQ (reference sequence). The V end lost 8 bases, the J end lost 2 bases, and 8 bases lay between the germline ends. CDR3 sequence (DNA): TGTGCCAGCCGAATGGCCACAGATACGCAGTATTTT. Protein sequence: CASRMATDTQYF.

The chain recombines TRBV7-8 with TRBJ2-2; D is perhaps TRBD1 or TRBD2 (5 bases each). CDR1 SGHVS and CDR2 FQNEAQ come from the germline V gene. Trimming took 5 bases from V and 11 from J, leaving 18 bases between them. The CDR3 spans 14 residues. This CDR3 reads CASSPPRDPRELFF. The CDR3, as DNA: TGTGCCAGCAGCCCGCCCCGGGACCCCCGTGAGCTGTTTTTT. Complete variable domain (other parts from reference TRBV7-8 and TRBJ2-2): GAGVSQSPRYKVAKRGQDVALRCDPISGHVSLFWYQQALGQGPEFLTYFQNEAQLDKSGLPSDRFFAERPEGSVSTLKIQRTQQEDSAVYLCASSPPRDPRELFFGEGSRLTVL.

The V call is TRBV5-1, the J call TRBJ2-3; D gene ambiguous. Germline-derived CDR1 and CDR2 are SGHRS and YFSETQ. V lost 0 bases to trimming and J lost 5 bases, with 7 bases between them. CDR3 length: 13 residues. The CDR3 loop is CASSLDRLDTQYF. CDR3 sequence (DNA): TGCGCCAGCAGCTTGGACAGACTAGATACGCAGTATTTT.

The V gene is TRBV27, the J gene TRBJ1-4, with a tentative D call TRBD1 (5 bases). The CDR3 sequence is 15 residues long. Germline V gives CDR1 MNHEY, CDR2 SMNVEV (reference sequence). V dropped 6 bases and J dropped 7 bases, with 18 bases sitting between them. CDR3 DNA sequence: TGTGCCAGCAGCTACCAGGTTTTAAGGGGTGAAAAACTGTTTTTT. It is translated as CASSYQVLRGEKLFF.

The CDR3 protein is CATSSRVLNTEAFF. DNA for the CDR3: TGTGCCACCAGCTCCAGGGTGTTGAACACTGAAGCTTTCTTT. The V call is TRBV15, the J call TRBJ1-1, with D tentatively TRBD1 (5 bases). The CDR3 contains 14 residues. CDR1 and CDR2 (germline): LNHNV, YYDKDF (reference sequence). The V end was cut by 5 bases, the J end by 0 bases, with 10 bases between.

There are many counts of this clone. This chain uses TRBV28 with TRBJ2-7, with 10 positions matching TRBD2. In germline, CDR1 is MDHEN, CDR2 SYDVKM. This CDR3 is built from 15 residues. V dropped 6 bases and J dropped 1; count of bases not matched to a gene: 6. The CDR3 DNA is TGTGCCAGCAGGCTGACTAGCGGGCGATCCTACGAGCAGTACTTC. Translating gives CASRLTSGRSYEQYF.

The genes are TRBV5-4 and TRBJ2-5; the match to TRBD2 covers 10 bases. V lost 7 bases, J lost 2 bases, and 2 bases stayed unmatched. Germline CDR1 SGHNT, CDR2 YYREEE (reference sequence). CDR3 size: 13 residues. CDR3: CASGTSEQETQYF. CDR3 sequence (DNA): TGTGCCAGCGGGACTAGCGAGCAAGAGACCCAGTACTTC.

V usage is TRBV7-8 and J usage is TRBJ1-5; D might be TRBD1 (6 bases). Germline CDR1 reads SGHVS; CDR2 reads FQNEAQ. Trimming shortened V by 2 bases and J by 7 bases, and 15 bases separated the two germline ends. This CDR3 is 15 amino acids long. The CDR3 coding sequence is TGTGCCAGCAGCTTATTTGGCGGGGGCGGCCAGCCCCAGCATTTT. Translation gives CASSLFGGGGQPQHF.